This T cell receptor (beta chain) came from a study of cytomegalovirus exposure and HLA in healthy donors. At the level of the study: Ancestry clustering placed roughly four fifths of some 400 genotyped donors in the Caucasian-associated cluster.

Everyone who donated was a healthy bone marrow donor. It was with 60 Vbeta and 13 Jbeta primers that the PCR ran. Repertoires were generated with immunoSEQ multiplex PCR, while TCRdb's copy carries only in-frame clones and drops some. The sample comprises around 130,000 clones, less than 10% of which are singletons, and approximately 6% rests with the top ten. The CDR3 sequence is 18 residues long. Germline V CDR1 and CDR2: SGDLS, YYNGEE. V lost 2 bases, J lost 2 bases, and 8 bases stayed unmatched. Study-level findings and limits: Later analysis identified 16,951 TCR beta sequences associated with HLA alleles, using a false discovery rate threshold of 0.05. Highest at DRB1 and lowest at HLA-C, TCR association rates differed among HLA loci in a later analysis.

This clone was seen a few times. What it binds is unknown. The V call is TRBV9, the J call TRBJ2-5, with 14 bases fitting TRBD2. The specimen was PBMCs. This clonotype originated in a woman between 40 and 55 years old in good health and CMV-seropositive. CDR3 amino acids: CASSVGLAGGGWQETQYF. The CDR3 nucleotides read TGTGCCAGCAGCGTCGGACTAGCGGGGGGCGGGTGGCAAGAGACCCAGTACTTC.